This TCR beta chain stems from a study of cytomegalovirus exposure and HLA in healthy donors. A word on this clone: What it recognizes is unknown.

Trimming left V 0 bases short and J 2 bases short, with 11 bases between. In germline, CDR1 is SGHAT, CDR2 FQNNGV. The CDR3 length is 15 residues. Findings and caveats of the study: While the bulk of TCR sequences proved rare, some public TCRs turned up in many donors. There were 150 to 200 TCR beta chains listed as cytomegalovirus-associated. As a later analysis revealed, the rate of TCR association differed by HLA locus, with DRB1 most and HLA-C fewest.

Both 60 Vbeta primers and 13 Jbeta primers went into the PCR. Some clones are missing from TCRdb's copy, which holds only in-frame ones; the method was immunoSEQ multiplex PCR. Among approximately 100,000 clones listed, 75% to 85% were seen once. Material for sequencing was PBMCs. The receptor comes from a man between 18 and 29 years old in good health and CMV-seropositive. The gene calls are TRBV11-2 and TRBJ2-7, with unresolved D. In DNA, the CDR3 is TGTGCCAGCAGCTTAGATGCTTTCCAGGCCTACGAGCAGTACTTC. Its protein product is CASSLDAFQAYEQYF.